The rows below give T cell receptor beta chains drawn from one sample of a study of shared clonotypes between healthy human individuals. The assay was immunoSEQ multiplex PCR, and TCRdb's table has in-frame clones only and misses some. The data hold some 2,500,000 clones, with approximately 90% observed a single time. The sample consisted of naive CD4+ T cells from PBMCs. The receptor source for this set is a man younger than 35 in good health. Some clones in this sample may be carry-over from other donors' samples. Both conserved end residues are part of each CDR3. D genes are given only for firm matches. Some rows have no size entry. The others give once, few or many, or a class for an expanded clone.

CDR3 protein	CDR3 DNA	J gene	V gene	D gene	clone size
CATSREGSLYEQYF	TGTGCCACCAGCAGAGAAGGGTCGCTTTACGAGCAGTACTTC	TRBJ2-7	TRBV15	NA	NA
CASSQDSGANVLTF	TGCGCCAGCAGCCAAGATTCTGGGGCCAACGTCCTGACTTTC	TRBJ2-6	TRBV4-3	NA	NA
CASSWGPANTGELFF	TGTGCCAGCAGTTGGGGACCCGCGAACACCGGGGAGCTGTTTTTT	TRBJ2-2	TRBV2	NA	NA
CASRTGTHSLATQYF	TGTGCCAGCAGGACCGGGACTCACAGCCTTGCGACCCAGTACTTC	TRBJ2-5	TRBV2	NA	NA
CASSPDRDFYEQYF	TGTGCCAGCAGCCCGGACAGGGACTTTTACGAGCAGTACTTC	TRBJ2-7	TRBV6-5	TRBD1	NA
CASSLGSQQPQHF	TGCGCCAGCAGCTTGGGTTCTCAGCAGCCCCAGCATTTT	TRBJ1-5	TRBV5-1	NA	NA
CSVGGTGASYGYTF	TGCAGCGTTGGCGGGACAGGGGCTAGCTATGGCTACACCTTC	TRBJ1-2	TRBV29-1	TRBD1	NA
CASSLTSGSSYEQYF	TGTGCCAGCAGCTTAACTAGCGGGAGCTCCTACGAGCAGTACTTC	TRBJ2-7	TRBV28	TRBD2	NA
CASSKQTENTEAFF	TGTGCCAGCAGCAAACAGACAGAGAACACTGAAGCTTTCTTT	TRBJ1-1	TRBV11-1	NA	NA
CAWSERRGPDTQYF	TGTGCCTGGAGTGAGAGAAGGGGACCAGATACGCAGTATTTT	TRBJ2-3	TRBV30	NA	NA
CAISTDTVNTEAFF	TGTGCCATCAGTACGGACACAGTAAACACTGAAGCTTTCTTT	TRBJ1-1	TRBV10-3	NA	few
CASSLSQATVETQYF	TGCGCCAGCAGCTTGTCTCAGGCGACGGTAGAGACCCAGTACTTC	TRBJ2-5	TRBV5-1	NA	NA
CASSSPGSNYGYTF	TGTGCCAGCAGTTCTCCAGGGAGTAACTATGGCTACACCTTC	TRBJ1-2	TRBV28	NA	NA
CASSHISGLEYEQYF	TGTGCCAGCAGCCACATCTCAGGGCTAGAATACGAGCAGTACTTC	TRBJ2-7	TRBV7-2	NA	NA
CASSRKVAGPSYEQYF	TGTGCCAGCAGCCGGAAAGTGGCAGGTCCCTCCTACGAGCAGTACTTC	TRBJ2-7	TRBV7-9	NA	NA
CASGREETQYF	TGTGCCAGCGGACGAGAAGAGACCCAGTACTTC	TRBJ2-5	TRBV9	NA	NA
CASSQGFGETQYF	TGCGCCAGCAGCCAGGGCTTTGGGGAGACCCAGTACTTC	TRBJ2-5	TRBV4-3	NA	NA
CASSPYGRDPLHF	TGTGCCAGCAGTCCCTATGGACGTGATCCCCTCCACTTT	TRBJ1-6	TRBV28	NA	NA
CASSFGTSGVRGQYF	TGCGCCAGCAGCTTTGGGACTAGCGGGGTCCGGGGGCAGTACTTC	TRBJ2-7	TRBV5-1	TRBD2	NA
CASSVGPDPNEKLFF	TGTGCCAGCAGCGTAGGGCCGGACCCTAATGAAAAACTGTTTTTT	TRBJ1-4	TRBV9	NA	NA
CAIPGEGPTGANVLTF	TGTGCCATCCCCGGGGAGGGCCCCACTGGGGCCAACGTCCTGACTTTC	TRBJ2-6	TRBV28	TRBD2	NA
CASSQDLLGQASRSGANVLTF	TGTGCCAGCAGCCAAGATCTCTTGGGGCAGGCTAGCAGGTCTGGGGCCAACGTCCTGACTTTC	TRBJ2-6	TRBV14	NA	NA
CASSEHTGGTEAFF	TGTGCCAGCAGTGAACACACGGGCGGCACTGAAGCTTTCTTT	TRBJ1-1	TRBV2	NA	few
CACQKGGGGNQPQHF	TGTGCCTGTCAAAAGGGAGGGGGCGGCAATCAGCCCCAGCATTTT	TRBJ1-5	TRBV30	TRBD1	NA
CASSVREGRLDPRDTQYF	TGTGCCAGCAGCGTTAGGGAGGGTAGGCTAGACCCACGGGATACGCAGTATTTT	TRBJ2-3	TRBV9	TRBD2	NA
CASSAGTGTEKLFF	TGTGCCAGCAGTGCCGGGACAGGGACCGAAAAACTGTTTTTT	TRBJ1-4	TRBV6-6	TRBD1	NA
CAWNGRDPREKLFF	TGTGCCTGGAACGGCCGGGACCCACGGGAAAAACTGTTTTTT	TRBJ1-4	TRBV30	NA	NA
CASSLASGRQETQYF	TGTGCCAGCAGCTTAGCCAGCGGGAGGCAGGAGACCCAGTACTTC	TRBJ2-5	TRBV7-2	TRBD2	once
CSAKRLAVQFF	TGCAGTGCTAAGAGGCTAGCGGTGCAGTTCTTC	TRBJ2-1	TRBV20-1	TRBD2	NA
CAWSHGPYYQPQHF	TGTGCCTGGAGCCACGGACCCTACTATCAGCCCCAGCATTTT	TRBJ1-5	TRBV30	NA	NA
CASSYGASTDTQYF	TGTGCCAGCAGTTACGGGGCTAGCACAGATACGCAGTATTTT	TRBJ2-3	TRBV6-5	NA	once
CASSFPLRQETQYF	TGTGCCAGCAGCTTCCCCCTTAGACAAGAGACCCAGTACTTC	TRBJ2-5	TRBV5-4	NA	NA
CASSRGSGTDSNQPQHF	TGCGCCAGCAGCCGCGGCTCCGGGACAGATAGCAATCAGCCCCAGCATTTT	TRBJ1-5	TRBV4-1	TRBD1	NA
CASSQPGQGHSPLHF	TGTGCCAGCAGTCAACCGGGACAGGGGCATTCACCCCTCCACTTT	TRBJ1-6	TRBV6-5	TRBD1	NA
CASSLYPGTSGTYGYTF	TGTGCCAGCTCACTATACCCCGGGACTTCGGGGACCTATGGCTACACCTTC	TRBJ1-2	TRBV18	NA	NA
CATSRDLSGTWGYGYTF	TGTGCCACCAGCAGAGATCTGTCAGGGACGTGGGGCTATGGCTACACCTTC	TRBJ1-2	TRBV15	NA	NA
CASRIDRGENTGELFF	TGTGCCAGCAGGATAGACAGGGGTGAGAACACCGGGGAGCTGTTTTTT	TRBJ2-2	TRBV7-9	TRBD1	NA
CASSLWRSGDTQYF	TGCGCCAGCAGCTTGTGGCGGAGCGGTGATACGCAGTATTTT	TRBJ2-3	TRBV5-1	NA	NA
CASRVSGRAYEQYF	TGTGCCAGCAGAGTTAGCGGGAGGGCCTACGAGCAGTACTTC	TRBJ2-7	TRBV6-1	TRBD2	NA
CASSLVGTTSSYEQYF	TGTGCCAGCAGCTTAGTAGGGACAACCTCCTCCTACGAGCAGTACTTC	TRBJ2-7	TRBV7-9	NA	NA
CASSLTGYTEAFF	TGTGCCAGCAGCCTCACAGGGTACACTGAAGCTTTCTTT	TRBJ1-1	TRBV7-3	NA	NA
CSVERGTGNTIYF	TGCAGCGTTGAAAGGGGGACTGGAAACACCATATATTTT	TRBJ1-3	TRBV29-1	NA	NA
CASSRGNQPQHF	TGTGCCAGCAGTAGAGGGAATCAGCCCCAGCATTTT	TRBJ1-5	TRBV2	NA	NA
CASSETGGIYGYTF	TGTGCCAGCTCCGAAACGGGGGGCATCTATGGCTACACCTTC	TRBJ1-2	TRBV18	NA	NA
CASSLRPGTLRTRSSYEQYF	TGTGCCAGCAGCCTCAGACCCGGGACTCTACGAACCCGCAGCTCCTACGAGCAGTACTTC	TRBJ2-7	TRBV27	NA	NA
CASRASGTGDTQYF	TGTGCCAGCAGAGCGAGCGGGACGGGAGATACGCAGTATTTT	TRBJ2-3	TRBV27	TRBD2	NA
CASSQKAGGLSTDTQYF	TGTGCCAGCAGCCAAAAAGCGGGAGGCCTTAGCACAGATACGCAGTATTTT	TRBJ2-3	TRBV11-2	TRBD2	NA
CASSLVPSGRDNEQFF	TGTGCCAGCAGCTTAGTCCCTAGCGGGAGGGACAATGAGCAGTTCTTC	TRBJ2-1	TRBV7-9	TRBD2	once
CASSPIWTSGRANTGELFF	TGCGCCAGCAGCCCGATCTGGACTAGCGGGAGGGCGAACACCGGGGAGCTGTTTTTT	TRBJ2-2	TRBV4-1	TRBD2	NA
CASSSGWVASGSRETQYF	TGCGCCAGCAGCTCGGGGTGGGTCGCTAGCGGGAGTCGGGAGACCCAGTACTTC	TRBJ2-5	TRBV5-1	TRBD2	once
CASSPSRDRGHDYGYTF	TGTGCCAGCTCACCGTCCCGGGACAGGGGGCATGACTATGGCTACACCTTC	TRBJ1-2	TRBV18	TRBD1	NA
CASSPTGGDEQYF	TGTGCCAGCTCACCCACAGGGGGGGACGAGCAGTACTTC	TRBJ2-7	TRBV18	NA	NA
CASSQRTGANYGYTF	TGTGCCAGCAGCCAAAGGACAGGGGCCAACTATGGCTACACCTTC	TRBJ1-2	TRBV5-8	TRBD1	NA
CASSSVERAGGKEQYF	TGTGCCAGCAGTTCCGTGGAGAGGGCAGGGGGGAAGGAGCAGTACTTC	TRBJ2-7	TRBV28	NA	once
CASRLTGNLGYGYTF	TGTGCCAGCAGGCTTACAGGGAACCTCGGCTATGGCTACACCTTC	TRBJ1-2	TRBV6-5	NA	NA